What follows describes a single TCR beta chain. Germline V gene sequence: CDR1 SNHLY, CDR2 FYNNEI. The CDR3 spans 15 residues. The trim removed 8 bases at V and 2 bases at J, leaving 8 bases unmatched. This entry comes from a study of T cell responses to AZD1222 COVID-19 vaccine. Sequencing used immunoSEQ multiplex PCR; TCRdb keeps in-frame clones, though not all of them. The sample consists of 130,000 to 150,000 clones, around 92% of them appearing once. V and J are TRBV2 and TRBJ2-1; 8 bases are shared with TRBD1. The sequencing here drew on peripheral blood, taken after recovery from COVID-19. The sequence derives from an adult who had recovered from COVID-19. The CDR3 reads CASSDRADPYNEQFF. As DNA, the CDR3 is TGTGCCAGCTCGGACAGGGCTGATCCCTACAATGAGCAGTTCTTC.